A single sample is the source of the 22 T cell receptor beta chains below, sequenced in a study of regulatory T cells in long-lasting Graves disease. Specified time point: persistent/refractory GD, antithyroid drugs over 5 years with positive TRAb. From PBMCs, RNA was extracted and then used to make the TCR library. Construction of TCR beta libraries relied on iRepertoire HTBI primers and on Arm-PCR targeting CDR3 regions. A single record per CDR3 protein comes from TCRdb applying MiXCR to the multiplex PCR reads. This sample has hundreds of thousands of distinct CDR3 sequences, with around 20% found just once. The material sequenced was peripheral blood mononuclear cells (PBMCs), taken when the disease was refractory, from a patient treated with antithyroid drugs. All receptors come from a female donor with Graves disease.

This clonotype has ten or more counts. The J gene is TRBJ2-7, the V gene TRBV20-1; D gene uncertain. The V gene lost 4 bases and the J gene lost 3 bases, with 22 bases spanning the gap. There are 16 residues in the CDR3. Germline assignment: CDR1 DFQATT and CDR2 SNEGSKA (reference sequence). CDR3 loop: CSAIRLDLSRYYEQYF. CDR3 nucleotides: TGCAGTGCTATTCGTCTAGATCTTTCTAGGTACTACGAGCAGTACTTC.

This clonotype was seen a few times. The chain uses TRBV28 and TRBJ2-7; 7 nucleotides agree with TRBD2. Germline V CDR1 and CDR2: MDHEN, SYDVKM. V dropped 6 bases and J dropped 2; count of bases not matched to a gene: 10. CDR3 length: 15 amino acids. For the CDR3, the DNA is TGTGCCAGCAGCTTCTCGTCTAGCGGAACCTACGAGCAGTACTTC. Its protein product is CASSFSSSGTYEQYF.

V is TRBV6-5 and J is TRBJ2-1, with D uncertain. Germline loops: CDR1 MNHEY, CDR2 SVGAGI. This CDR3 spans 13 amino acids. Between the trimmed V and J ends, which lost 3 bases and 5 bases, there was a span of 8 bases. CDR3 sequence reads: CASSYSLDNEQFF. As DNA, the CDR3 is TGTGCCAGCAGTTATAGTCTCGACAATGAGCAGTTCTTC.

V is TRBV20-1 and J is TRBJ2-1; D is unclear. V was shortened by 3 bases and J by 0 bases, with 9 bases between the two germline ends. Germline V gives CDR1 DFQATT, CDR2 SNEGSKA (reference sequence). This CDR3 spans 14 amino acids. This chain's CDR3 is CSASGRSSYNEQFF. The CDR3 DNA is TGCAGTGCTAGTGGCAGGAGCTCCTACAATGAGCAGTTCTTC.

This clonotype came up many times. This chain links TRBV12-3 or TRBV12-4 with TRBJ1-1; D may be TRBD1 (5 bases). The CDR3 extends over 14 amino acids. The V end lost 6 bases, the J end lost 8 bases, and 19 bases lay between the germline ends. CDR3 DNA: TGTGCCAGCAGCGAGGGAGGGGCCGAACGGGAAGCTTTCTTT. Translation: CASSEGGAEREAFF.

This clonotype has more than one count but fewer than ten. The rearrangement links TRBV18 to TRBJ1-2; D possibly corresponds to TRBD1 (5 bases). Germline assignment: CDR1 KGHSH and CDR2 LQKENI. V lost 3 bases to trimming and J lost 0 bases, with 11 bases between them. The CDR3 totals 15 residues. The CDR3 loop is CASSPATESNYGYTF. Here the CDR3 DNA reads TGTGCCAGCTCACCGGCGACAGAATCTAACTATGGCTACACCTTC.

This chain uses TRBV11-3 with TRBJ2-1; D possibly corresponds to TRBD2 (5 bases). Germline V gene data show CDR1 as SGHNT and CDR2 as YENEEA. The CDR3 is 14 residues long. V was clipped by 1 base and J by 9 bases, with 13 bases between them. Here the CDR3 reads CASSLATSFSEQFF. The DNA for the CDR3 is TGTGCCAGCAGCTTAGCTACTAGTTTCAGTGAGCAGTTCTTC.

The genes are TRBV5-5 and TRBJ1-6; the D gene is possibly TRBD1 (5 bases). This CDR3 is 20 amino acids long. The germline gives CDR1 SGHKS, CDR2 YYEKEE (reference sequence). V was trimmed by 5 bases and J by 0 bases, leaving 24 bases between them. CDR3 residues: CASSPRILTENYSYNSPLHF. CDR3 coding DNA: TGTGCCAGCAGTCCCCGCATATTGACAGAGAACTACTCCTATAATTCACCCCTCCACTTT.

V and J are TRBV7-2 and TRBJ1-6; D uncertain. The V and J ends lost 5 bases and 9 bases respectively, with 11 bases between them. CDR3 length: 13 amino acids. The germline V gene has CDR1 SGHTA and CDR2 FQGNSA. This CDR3 reads CASSDPGGSPLHF. Here the CDR3 DNA reads TGTGCCAGCAGCGACCCGGGAGGTTCACCCCTCCACTTT.

This clonotype has only a few counts. The chain joins TRBV12-3 or TRBV12-4 to TRBJ2-1, with TRBD2 matching 12 bases. The trim removed 5 bases at V and 9 bases at J, leaving 5 bases unmatched. The CDR3 sequence is 14 residues long. CDR3 protein: CASSIRTSGTEQFF. CDR3 DNA: TGTGCCAGCAGTATAAGGACTAGCGGGACTGAGCAGTTCTTC.

J is TRBJ2-7 and V is TRBV6-2 or TRBV6-3, with a tentative D call TRBD2 (6 bases). The ends were cut back, 2 bases at V and 2 bases at J, with 13 bases in the middle. This CDR3 has 15 residues. Germline V CDR1 and CDR2: MNHEY, SVGEGT. CDR3 in DNA: TGTGCCAGCAGTTACACGGAGGGTTGGGCCTACGAGCAGTACTTC. It is translated as CASSYTEGWAYEQYF.

On this clonotype: A clone one base away is much larger, so this may be a read error. The gene calls are TRBV12-3 or TRBV12-4 and TRBJ1-2, with D possibly being TRBD1 (6 bases). Trimming took 5 bases from V and 4 from J, leaving 14 bases between them. The CDR3 loop spans 14 amino acids. Here the CDR3 reads CASSGAGTPYGYTF. As DNA, the CDR3 is TGTGCCAGCAGTGGAGCCGGGACACCCTATGGCTACACCTTC.

The V gene is TRBV6-2 or TRBV6-3, the J gene TRBJ2-3; D gene unclear. Trimming shortened V by 5 bases and J by 5 bases, and 14 bases separated the two germline ends. The CDR3 contains 14 residues. In germline, CDR1 is MNHEY, CDR2 SVGEGT. For the CDR3, the DNA is TGTGCCAGCAGTGAACCTTATACGAGAGATACGCAGTATTTT. Protein product: CASSEPYTRDTQYF.

This clonotype was observed once. The V and J genes are TRBV9 and TRBJ1-2, with unresolved D. CDR1 SGDLS and CDR2 YYNGEE come from the germline V gene. This CDR3 has 14 residues. V was cut by 6 bases and J by 2 bases, with 14 bases left in between. CDR3 in amino acids: CASTLGRANYGYTF. The CDR3 region has the DNA TGTGCCAGCACCCTGGGAAGGGCCAACTATGGCTACACCTTC.

This clonotype has more than one count but fewer than ten. The chain uses TRBV16 and TRBJ2-7, with TRBD2 identical over 7 bases. Germline V gene lookup returns CDR1 KGHSY and CDR2 FQNENV. The CDR3 is 14 amino acids. The V and J ends lost 1 base and 5 bases, in that order; junction bases with no gene match: 5. The CDR3 reads CASSQLVGGDEQYF. The CDR3, as DNA: TGTGCCAGCAGCCAATTGGTGGGAGGGGACGAGCAGTACTTC. The full variable domain, its missing parts supplied by reference TRBV16 and TRBJ2-7, is GEEVAQTPKHLVRGEGQKAKLYCAPIKGHSYVFWYQQVLKNEFKFLISFQNENVFDETGMPKERFSAKCLPNSPCSLEIQATKLEDSAVYFCASSQLVGGDEQYFGPGTRLTVT.

In this sample, this clonotype turned up many times. The gene calls are TRBV27 and TRBJ2-7; D is unresolved. CDR1 MNHEY and CDR2 SMNVEV come from the germline V gene (reference sequence). The CDR3 extends over 14 amino acids. The germline V and J ends were trimmed by 5 bases and 3 bases, with 14 bases remaining between them. The CDR3 bases are TGTGCCAGCAGTGTGGCCGGCGCAGGCTACGAGCAGTACTTC. Translated, it gives CASSVAGAGYEQYF.

This clonotype was seen many times. This chain connects TRBV28 to TRBJ1-1; D unresolved. The CDR3 covers 16 residues. Between the trimmed V and J ends, which lost 1 base and 0 bases, there was a span of 12 bases. Germline CDR1 is MDHEN and CDR2 is SYDVKM. CDR3 coding DNA: TGTGCCAGCAGTTTATCCGATTTGGTATTGAACACTGAAGCTTTCTTT. Translated: CASSLSDLVLNTEAFF. Based on the CDR3 plus reference TRBV28 and TRBJ1-1, the full variable domain is DVKVTQSSRYLVKRTGEKVFLECVQDMDHENMFWYRQDPGLGLRLIYFSYDVKMKEKGDIPEGYSVSREKKERFSLILESASTNQTSMYLCASSLSDLVLNTEAFFGQGTRLTVV.

This chain joins TRBV27 and TRBJ2-7, with 11 bases aligning to TRBD2. CDR3 length: 17 residues. Germline lookup yields CDR1 MNHEY and CDR2 SMNVEV (reference sequence). J lost 2 bases, V lost 0 bases, and 6 bases had no gene match. The CDR3 here is CASSLSGTSGLPYEQYF. CDR3 sequence (DNA): TGTGCCAGCAGTTTATCTGGGACTAGCGGCTTACCCTACGAGCAGTACTTC.

V is TRBV28 and J is TRBJ2-2, with TRBD2 matching 10 bases. Germline V gives CDR1 MDHEN, CDR2 SYDVKM. Germline trimming cut 2 bases from V and 2 bases from J; bases unmatched to any gene: 8. The CDR3 is 18 residues long. The CDR3 region is CASSLRLAGEFNTGELFF. CDR3 sequence (DNA): TGTGCCAGCAGTTTACGGCTAGCGGGAGAGTTTAACACCGGGGAGCTGTTTTTT.

This clonotype showed up many times. The chain combines TRBV4-1 with TRBJ1-2, with D tentatively TRBD1 (6 bases). Trimming left V 0 bases short and J 8 bases short, with 16 bases between. Germline values: CDR1 MGHRA, CDR2 YSYEKL. The CDR3 is made up of 15 amino acids. The CDR3 here is CASSQDPGASEGYTF. The CDR3 DNA follows: TGCGCCAGCAGCCAAGATCCGGGGGCTTCAGAAGGCTACACCTTC.

This clonotype was found many times. The chain is built from TRBV25-1 and TRBJ2-7; 8 nucleotides agree with TRBD1. Germline lookup yields CDR1 MGHDK and CDR2 SYGVNS. This CDR3 has 16 residues. Trimming took 4 bases from V and 0 from J; bases not matched to a gene: 8. Here the CDR3 DNA reads TGTGCCAGCAGTGTTCCCGGGACAGGCGTCTCCTACGAGCAGTACTTC. This encodes CASSVPGTGVSYEQYF.

There are many counts of this clonotype. J is TRBJ2-2 and V is TRBV2; 11 bases agree with TRBD1. Trimming cost V 6 bases and J 6 bases; bases outside gene matches: 9. The V gene's germline CDR1 is SNHLY and CDR2 FYNNEI. This CDR3 is built from 16 residues. CDR3 amino acids: CASSPGQGAVAGELFF. CDR3 nucleotide sequence: TGTGCCAGCAGCCCTGGACAGGGGGCGGTCGCCGGGGAGCTGTTTTTT.